This T cell receptor (beta chain) comes out of a study of OX40 agonist ivuxolimab in advanced cancers. Study overall: Patients were infused with ivuxolimab every 2 weeks at 0.01 to 10 mg/kg. The group had a mean age of roughly 56 years, ranged from about 23 to 79, and was less than 85% male.

Libraries were prepared by immunoSEQ multiplex PCR; TCRdb keeps only in-frame clonotypes and omits some of them. The data contain around 140,000 clones, about 93% of them singletons. With baseline, cycle 4 day 1, and cycle 7 day 1 as timepoints, blood was sampled. On this clone: No antigen is known for it.

Overall study findings and caveats: More expanded clones were seen, on average, in CD8+ T cells than in CD4+.

The CDR3 loop spans 16 amino acids. Trimming removed 5 bases from V and 3 bases from J; junction bases left unmatched: 9. Germline CDR1 and CDR2: LNHDA and SQIVND (reference sequence). The chain has TRBV19 and TRBJ2-2, with 7 bases that match TRBD1. The sample here was CD4+ or CD8+ T cells sorted from blood, taken in a trial of the OX40 agonist ivuxolimab. The TCR sequence derives from an adult with an advanced solid tumor such as melanoma, head and neck, liver or kidney cancer. The CDR3 coding sequence is TGTGCCAGTAGTGCTTCCAGGGGGTGGGACACCGGGGAGCTGTTTTTT. This translates into CASSASRGWDTGELFF.